A selection of T cell receptor beta chains follows, all from one sample in a study of blood T cell repertoires in COVID-19. Sequenced by immunoSEQ multiplex PCR; TCRdb stores in-frame clones only, minus some. The repertoire includes about 36,000 clones, about 81% of them detected once, and 42% sits in the top ten. The sequenced sample was peripheral blood. These TCRs come from a human donor in a cohort sampled during active or convalescent COVID-19. The donor label of this sample is uncertain. CDR3s include the opening cysteine and the closing phenylalanine or tryptophan. The D gene is left open where the match is weak. Clone size, where shown, is once, few, many, or a class for clones that have expanded.

J,length,D,V,size,CDR3,DNA
TRBJ2-7,15,.,TRBV7-3,.,CASSLHGGGSYEQYF,TGTGCCAGCAGCTTACATGGAGGAGGCTCCTACGAGCAGTACTTC
TRBJ1-4,15,.,TRBV3-1/TRBV3-2,few,CASSSRRATNEKLFF,TGTGCCAGCAGCTCACGACGGGCAACTAATGAAAAACTGTTTTTT
TRBJ1-1,16,TRBD1,TRBV27,.,CASSYYTGAKVAEAFF,TGTGCCAGCAGTTACTATACAGGGGCGAAGGTAGCTGAAGCTTTCTTT
TRBJ1-1,15,TRBD1,TRBV3-1/TRBV3-2,.,CASRGLTGAGSEAFF,TGTGCCAGCAGAGGACTAACAGGGGCCGGATCTGAAGCTTTCTTT
TRBJ2-7,11,.,TRBV29-1,.,CSVADSYEQYF,TGCAGCGTCGCGGACAGCTACGAGCAGTACTTC
TRBJ2-5,12,.,TRBV30,.,CAWSTGVKTQYF,TGTGCCTGGAGTACCGGTGTGAAGACCCAGTACTTC
TRBJ1-2,14,TRBD1,TRBV10-3,.,CAISGGDRAYGYTF,TGTGCCATCAGTGGAGGAGACAGGGCCTATGGCTACACCTTC
TRBJ2-4,13,TRBD2,TRBV12-5,.,CASKRGMENIQYF,TGTGCTAGTAAGCGGGGAATGGAAAACATTCAGTACTTC
TRBJ2-3,18,TRBD2,TRBV27,.,CASSATGTSDIATDTQYF,TGTGCCAGCAGCGCTACCGGGACTAGCGATATCGCCACAGATACGCAGTATTTT
TRBJ2-5,12,TRBD2,TRBV30,.,CAAGEIQETQYF,TGTGCGGCGGGAGAGATACAAGAGACCCAGTACTTC
TRBJ1-1,16,.,TRBV19,.,CASSTTSTVKNTEAFF,TGTGCCAGTAGTACGACATCTACAGTAAAGAACACTGAAGCTTTCTTT